The rows below give T cell receptor beta chains drawn from one sample of a study of blood T cells in healthy people across ages. TCRdb passed the 5' RACE reads through MiXCR, listing each CDR3 protein once. The table lists more than 1,400,000 distinct CDR3 sequences, roughly 40% of them singletons. What was sequenced was blood. The receptors shown here come from a woman aged 18-29 years in good health. The CDR3 runs from the conserved cysteine through the conserved F or W. D genes are given only for firm matches. Clone size appears in some rows only: once, few, many, or a class for an expanded clone.

v_call	clone_size	d_call	j_call	cdr3_nt	cdr3_aa
TRBV28	-	-	TRBJ1-1	TGTGCCAGCAGCGGCTGGGGCGACACTGAAGCTTTCTTT	CASSGWGDTEAFF
TRBV7-2	many	-	TRBJ2-1	TGTGCCAGCAGCTTAGCGCCGGGGTACAATGAGCAGTTCTTC	CASSLAPGYNEQFF
TRBV4-2	few	TRBD1	TRBJ2-7	TGTGCCAGCAGCCAAGAGTCACAGGGGGGATTCGACGAGCAGTACTTC	CASSQESQGGFDEQYF
TRBV18	-	TRBD1	TRBJ2-1	TGTGCCAGCTCACTGTCCCGGGACAGGGGCTTATACAATGAGCAGTTCTTC	CASSLSRDRGLYNEQFF
TRBV9	-	TRBD1	TRBJ2-7	TGTGCCAGCAGCGCAAGCCCCCTCGGACAGGGGGCTTACGAGCAGTACTTC	CASSASPLGQGAYEQYF
TRBV27	-	TRBD2	TRBJ2-3	TGTGCCAGCAGTTTTCTAGCGGGCGGCGATACGCAGTATTTT	CASSFLAGGDTQYF
TRBV5-1	-	TRBD1	TRBJ1-5	TGCGCCAGCAGCTTAACAGGGGGCGAGAGCAATCAGCCCCAGCATTTT	CASSLTGGESNQPQHF
TRBV7-6	few	TRBD2	TRBJ2-1	TGTGCCAGCTCTGGCGCGGGAGACCATGAGCAGTTCTTC	CASSGAGDHEQFF
TRBV29-1	few	-	TRBJ1-1	TGCAGCGTAGACCATTGGACCGGGGCCCCAAACCCTGAAGCTTTCTTT	CSVDHWTGAPNPEAFF
TRBV12-3/TRBV12-4	-	TRBD1	TRBJ2-3	TGTGCCAGCAGTCCTACAGGGGTGCGGACAGATACGGAGTATTTT	CASSPTGVRTDTEYF
TRBV7-9	few	TRBD2	TRBJ2-5	TGTGCCAGCAGCTTACTAGCGGGATCATATCAAGAGACCCAGTACTTC	CASSLLAGSYQETQYF
TRBV7-9	-	-	TRBJ2-5	TGTGCCAGCAGCTTAACTGTCAACCAAGAGACCCAGTACTTC	CASSLTVNQETQYF
TRBV27	-	-	TRBJ1-1	TGTGCCAGCAGTTTTTCGGCAGGGAAGGCTTTCTTT	CASSFSAGKAFF
TRBV11-2	-	TRBD1	TRBJ2-5	TGTGCCAGCAGACCCGGACAGGGTATCGGGACCCAGTACTTC	CASRPGQGIGTQYF
TRBV11-2	-	TRBD2	TRBJ2-3	TGTGCCAGCACCCTGGCGGGAGGGTTCACAGATACGCAGTATTTT	CASTLAGGFTDTQYF
TRBV28	-	-	TRBJ1-3	TGTGCCAGCAGTTACCGGGACATCGCGGACCTGAACACCATATATTTT	CASSYRDIADLNTIYF
TRBV7-9	-	-	TRBJ2-5	TGTGCCAGCAGCTTCCAAGCGGTTCAAGAGACCCAGTACTTC	CASSFQAVQETQYF
TRBV20-1	-	-	TRBJ1-1	TGCAGTCCCAGGGTCACTGAAGCTTTCTTT	CSPRVTEAFF